Listed below are T cell receptor beta chains from one sample, sequenced in a study of cytomegalovirus exposure and HLA in healthy donors. Assay: immunoSEQ multiplex PCR; the TCRdb copy retains only in-frame clones and omits some. The table has about 110,000 clones, roughly 88% seen once. The sequencing sample was made of PBMCs. Receptors were obtained from a woman in her late teens or twenties in good health and CMV-seronegative. The CDR3 runs from the conserved cysteine through the conserved F or W. The D gene is left open where the match is weak. Expanded clones are given a class, and other clones once, few, many or no size at all.

NA,NA,TRBV30,TRBJ2-3,CAWSAGLGTQYF,TGTGCCTGGAGTGCCGGGTTGGGTACGCAGTATTTT
NA,NA,TRBV27,TRBJ2-7,CASSPRGTYEQYF,TGTGCCAGCAGTCCTAGGGGGACCTACGAGCAGTACTTC
NA,once,TRBV27,TRBJ2-7,CASSYRDSYEQYF,TGTGCCAGCAGTTACAGGGATTCCTACGAGCAGTACTTC
NA,NA,TRBV15,TRBJ1-3,CATSGSLRGQSGNTIYF,TGTGCCACCAGCGGGTCACTAAGGGGCCAGTCTGGAAACACCATATATTTT
NA,NA,TRBV28,TRBJ2-7,CASSLSGYEQYF,TGTGCCAGCAGTTTATCGGGCTACGAGCAGTACTTC
TRBD2,NA,TRBV5-1,TRBJ2-3,CASSLELSGGADTQYF,TGCGCCAGCAGCTTGGAGCTAAGCGGGGGGGCAGATACGCAGTATTTT
TRBD1,NA,TRBV5-1,TRBJ2-1,CASSSGDRGSEQFF,TGCGCCAGCAGCTCGGGGGACAGGGGGTCTGAGCAGTTCTTC
TRBD2,NA,TRBV6-1,TRBJ2-7,CASSEGLAGSYEQYF,TGTGCCAGCAGTGAAGGGCTAGCGGGTTCTTACGAGCAGTACTTC
TRBD1,NA,TRBV19,TRBJ1-2,CASRGTGEYYGYTF,TGTGCCAGTAGAGGGACAGGGGAATACTATGGCTACACCTTC
TRBD1,NA,TRBV7-8,TRBJ1-2,CASSSTGAHYGYTF,TGTGCCAGCAGTTCCACAGGGGCACACTATGGCTACACCTTC
TRBD1,NA,TRBV5-1,TRBJ2-2,CASSSDRANTGELFF,TGCGCCAGCAGCTCTGACAGGGCTAACACCGGGGAGCTGTTTTTT
NA,NA,TRBV6-5,TRBJ1-2,CASKSPGVNYGYTF,TGTGCCAGCAAATCCCCGGGGGTCAACTATGGCTACACCTTC
TRBD2,NA,TRBV6-5,TRBJ2-2,CASRLSGEGTGELFF,TGTGCCAGCAGACTTAGCGGGGAGGGCACCGGGGAGCTGTTTTTT
TRBD1,once,TRBV27,TRBJ2-7,CASSPGTGGPNEQYF,TGTGCCAGCAGTCCCGGGACAGGGGGCCCCAACGAGCAGTACTTC
NA,NA,TRBV5-6,TRBJ1-1,CASSLAGYMNTEAFF,TGTGCCAGCAGCTTGGCCGGGTACATGAACACTGAAGCTTTCTTT
NA,once,TRBV6-1,TRBJ1-4,CASSAPREGREKLFF,TGTGCCAGCAGTGCCCCCAGGGAAGGTCGTGAAAAACTGTTTTTT
TRBD2,few,TRBV18,TRBJ2-5,CASSPQGGAETQYF,TGTGCCAGCTCACCCCAGGGAGGGGCAGAGACCCAGTACTTC
NA,once,TRBV5-1,TRBJ2-7,CASSPYRDPNEQYF,TGCGCCAGCAGCCCATACAGGGACCCCAACGAGCAGTACTTC
NA,NA,TRBV5-6,TRBJ1-2,CASSSLGDYGYTF,TGTGCCAGCAGCTCACTCGGGGACTATGGCTACACCTTC
TRBD1,NA,TRBV9,TRBJ1-5,CASSSGQGPQHF,TGTGCCAGCAGCTCAGGACAGGGGCCCCAGCATTTT
NA,NA,TRBV7-9,TRBJ1-1,CASSWVQGVNTEAFF,TGTGCCAGCAGCTGGGTACAGGGAGTGAACACTGAAGCTTTCTTT
NA,NA,TRBV18,TRBJ2-3,CASSPLDGATDTQYF,TGTGCCAGCTCACCACTCGACGGAGCCACAGATACGCAGTATTTT
NA,once,TRBV10-2,TRBJ1-3,CASSENPRPSGNTIYF,TGCGCCAGCAGTGAGAATCCGCGGCCCTCTGGAAACACCATATATTTT
TRBD1,NA,TRBV5-8,TRBJ1-1,CASSLGQGRDTEAFF,TGTGCCAGCAGCTTGGGACAGGGAAGGGACACTGAAGCTTTCTTT
TRBD2,NA,TRBV6-4,TRBJ2-1,CASSTQRGAYNEQFF,TGTGCCAGCAGCACACAGCGGGGGGCCTACAATGAGCAGTTCTTC
NA,NA,TRBV19,TRBJ2-1,CASSIGSSYNEQFF,TGTGCCAGTAGTATTGGGAGCTCCTACAATGAGCAGTTCTTC
NA,NA,TRBV4-1,TRBJ2-7,CASSQDWPGGSYEQYF,TGCGCCAGCAGCCAAGACTGGCCAGGGGGGTCCTACGAGCAGTACTTC
NA,NA,TRBV7-9,TRBJ2-7,CASSRRGSPDEQYF,TGTGCCAGCAGCCGCCGGGGTTCTCCCGACGAGCAGTACTTC
NA,once,TRBV29-1,TRBJ2-7,CSAGKGTYEQYF,TGCAGCGCAGGGAAAGGGACCTACGAGCAGTACTTC
TRBD1,NA,TRBV15,TRBJ1-5,CATTSGGQPQHF,TGTGCCACCACATCAGGGGGGCAGCCCCAGCATTTT
TRBD2,NA,TRBV5-5,TRBJ2-5,CASSLAGLDQETQYF,TGTGCCAGCAGCTTGGCCGGACTAGATCAGGAGACCCAGTACTTC
NA,NA,TRBV27,TRBJ1-2,CASSPETGVLGYTF,TGTGCCAGCAGTCCGGAAACAGGTGTCTTAGGCTACACCTTC
NA,NA,TRBV30,TRBJ1-1,CAWWETEAFF,TGTGCCTGGTGGGAGACTGAAGCTTTCTTT
TRBD1,NA,TRBV27,TRBJ2-7,CASSTRDRPYEQYF,TGTGCCAGCAGTACCCGGGACAGACCCTACGAGCAGTACTTC
TRBD1,NA,TRBV7-2,TRBJ1-2,CASSSGGGGYTF,TGTGCCAGCAGCTCAGGGGGTGGGGGCTACACCTTC
NA,NA,TRBV11-1,TRBJ1-1,CASSHAGGRTEAFF,TGTGCCAGCAGCCACGCGGGGGGGCGGACTGAAGCTTTCTTT
NA,once,TRBV2,TRBJ2-7,CASSLDRSYEQYF,TGTGCCAGCAGTTTGGACAGATCCTACGAGCAGTACTTC
NA,NA,TRBV6-1,TRBJ1-3,CASSENSRQTDTIYF,TGTGCCAGCAGTGAAAATTCTCGACAGACGGACACCATATATTTT
NA,NA,TRBV6-1,TRBJ2-7,CASSEPSLLSSYEQYF,TGTGCCAGCAGTGAACCCAGTCTCCTCAGCTCCTACGAGCAGTACTTC
NA,NA,TRBV7-2,TRBJ2-1,CASTLLRGTNEQFF,TGTGCCAGCACCCTCTTACGGGGGACCAATGAGCAGTTCTTC
NA,NA,TRBV7-3,TRBJ1-5,CASSPMKQGNQPQHF,TGTGCCAGCAGCCCTATGAAACAGGGTAATCAGCCCCAGCATTTT
TRBD2,NA,TRBV9,TRBJ2-7,CASSVDGGGAYEQYF,TGTGCCAGCAGCGTAGACGGCGGGGGAGCCTACGAGCAGTACTTC